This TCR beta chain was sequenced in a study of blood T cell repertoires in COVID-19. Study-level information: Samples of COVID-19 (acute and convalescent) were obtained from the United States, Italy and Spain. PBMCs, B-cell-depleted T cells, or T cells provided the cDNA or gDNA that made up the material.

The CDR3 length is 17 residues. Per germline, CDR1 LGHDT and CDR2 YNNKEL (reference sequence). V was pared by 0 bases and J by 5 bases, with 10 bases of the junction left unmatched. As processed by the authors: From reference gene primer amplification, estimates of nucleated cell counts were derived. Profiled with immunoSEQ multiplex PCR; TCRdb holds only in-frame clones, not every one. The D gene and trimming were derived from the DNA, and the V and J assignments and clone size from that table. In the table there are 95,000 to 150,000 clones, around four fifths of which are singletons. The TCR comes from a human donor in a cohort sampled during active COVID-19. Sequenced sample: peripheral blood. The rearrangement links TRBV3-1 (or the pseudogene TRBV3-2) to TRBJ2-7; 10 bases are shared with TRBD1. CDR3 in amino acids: CASSQDQTGQGFNEQYF. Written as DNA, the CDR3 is TGTGCCAGCAGCCAAGATCAGACGGGACAGGGGTTCAACGAGCAGTACTTC.